This T cell receptor (beta chain) was captured in a study of blood T cell repertoires in COVID-19. Overall study: Collection of acute and convalescent COVID-19 samples took place in the United States, Italy and Spain. Sample material is recorded as cDNA or gDNA derived from T cells, B-cell-depleted T cells, or PBMCs.

Germline CDR1 and CDR2: SGHRS and YFSETQ. The ends were cut back, 4 bases at V and 9 bases at J, with 14 bases in the middle. CDR3 length: 13 residues. As processed by the authors: From reference gene primer amplification, estimates of nucleated cell counts were derived. The protocol was immunoSEQ multiplex PCR, while the TCRdb copy is restricted to in-frame clones and leaves out a portion. Clone size and V and J calls were adopted from that table, with D and trimming inferred from the DNA. Altogether under 300,000 clones are present, about 83% being singletons, with the ten largest covering around 10%.

The source is a woman aged 45-60 years who had recovered from COVID-19. Specimen: peripheral blood. The chain links TRBV5-1 to TRBJ2-1; D is unclear. This CDR3 is CASSNPVLAEQFF. In DNA form, the CDR3 reads TGCGCCAGCAGCAACCCTGTGTTGGCTGAGCAGTTCTTC.